This T cell receptor (beta chain) stems from a study of PD-L1 blockade in urothelial cancer. Study information: Blood underwent analysis 3 weeks (second dose) and 6 weeks after treatment began.

Sequenced by immunoSEQ multiplex PCR; TCRdb stores in-frame clones only, minus some. This repertoire shows about 74,000 clones, around four fifths found once; its top ten account for about 4.5%. This clonotype was sampled from a man between 65 and 79 years old with urothelial cancer. Sample: PBMCs, taken around atezolizumab (anti-PD-L1) treatment.

The CDR3 coding sequence is TGCGCCAGCAGCTTCAAACCGGGACTAGCGGGAGGGGATTGGGATGAGCAGTTCTTC. As protein: CASSFKPGLAGGDWDEQFF. The chain couples TRBV5-1 to TRBJ2-1, with TRBD2 matching 16 bases. Germline CDR1 reads SGHRS; CDR2 reads YFSETQ. V lost 2 bases to trimming and J lost 8 bases; unmatched junction nucleotides: 13. There are 19 residues in the CDR3.